This T cell receptor (beta chain) comes out of a study of blood T cell repertoires in COVID-19. Study at large: COVID-19 samples, acute and convalescent, were from the United States, Italy and Spain.

As originally analysed: The assay estimated nucleated cells by amplifying reference gene primers. Data came from immunoSEQ multiplex PCR; TCRdb stores just in-frame clones and leaves some out. From that table come the V and J calls and clone size; the DNA was used to work out D and trimming. The data contain 200,000 to 250,000 clones, 81% of them singletons. Seattle participants joined during active infection and were tracked over time. This CDR3 contains 14 residues. CDR1 SGHRS and CDR2 YFSETQ come from the germline V gene. V shed 0 bases and J shed 8 bases, with 11 bases lying between them. The sequenced sample consisted of peripheral blood. The chain recombines TRBV5-1 with TRBJ1-4; no clear D gene. The clonotype originates from an elderly woman with COVID-19, enrolled during active disease. Written as DNA, the CDR3 is TGCGCCAGCAGCTTGGGGACTTTGGGGGAAAAACTGTTTTTT. Translated, it gives CASSLGTLGEKLFF.